This T cell receptor beta chain was sequenced for a study of blood T cell repertoires in COVID-19. The repertoire was sequenced with immunoSEQ multiplex PCR; TCRdb's copy has only in-frame clones and lacks some. The sample includes 250,000 to 300,000 clones, approximately 84% of them seen just once. Enrolled through a virtual design, the participants were between 18 and 89 years of age and came from 24 US areas. V dropped 3 bases and J dropped 6; count of bases not matched to a gene: 7. Germline CDR1 and CDR2: GTSNPN and SVGIG (reference sequence). The CDR3 extends over 15 amino acids. The source is a man aged 50-60 years who had recovered from COVID-19. The sample taken for sequencing was PBMCs or T cells enriched from blood (not recorded which). The chain is built from TRBV30 and TRBJ1-6, with 8 bases lining up with TRBD1. This CDR3 is CAWRWSGQVNSPLHF. The CDR3 DNA reads as TGTGCCTGGAGATGGTCGGGACAGGTTAATTCACCCCTCCACTTT.